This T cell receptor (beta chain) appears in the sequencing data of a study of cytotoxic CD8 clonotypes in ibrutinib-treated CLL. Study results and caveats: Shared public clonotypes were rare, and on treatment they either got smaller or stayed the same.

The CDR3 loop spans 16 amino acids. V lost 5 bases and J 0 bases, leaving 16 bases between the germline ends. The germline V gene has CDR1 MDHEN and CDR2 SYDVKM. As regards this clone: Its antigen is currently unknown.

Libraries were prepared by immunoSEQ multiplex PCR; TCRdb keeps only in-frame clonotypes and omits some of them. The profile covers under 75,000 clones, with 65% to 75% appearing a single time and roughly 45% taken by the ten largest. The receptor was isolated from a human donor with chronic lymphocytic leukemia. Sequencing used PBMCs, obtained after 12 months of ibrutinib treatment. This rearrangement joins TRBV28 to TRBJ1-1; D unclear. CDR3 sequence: CASSKIGLGVNTEAFF. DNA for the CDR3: TGTGCCAGCAGTAAAATAGGTCTTGGGGTGAACACTGAAGCTTTCTTT.